This entry concerns a single T cell receptor (beta chain). The data stem from a study of shared T cell receptors in the human thymus. V shed 1 base, J shed 10 bases, and the junction held 6 bases outside the gene matches. CDR1 SGHTA and CDR2 FQGNSA come from the germline V gene. The CDR3 consists of 15 residues. Some clones are missing from TCRdb's copy, which holds only in-frame ones; the method was immunoSEQ multiplex PCR. The sample shows under 450,000 clones, around 93% of them seen only once. The chain carries TRBV7-2 and TRBJ2-1; 11 positions agree with TRBD2. This sequence originates from a human donor. The sample was thymocytes. CDR3 sequence reads: CASSLVSSGRREQFF. The DNA for the CDR3 is TGTGCCAGCAGCTTAGTGTCTAGCGGGAGGAGGGAGCAGTTCTTC.